Presented here are 13 T cell receptor beta chains from one specimen sequenced in a study of control samples from healthy donors and cancer patients. Generated by immunoSEQ multiplex PCR, the TCRdb table keeps only in-frame clones and is missing some. Seen here are about 65,000 clones, 90% observed once, and the top ten hold 1.2%. The specimen was PBMCs. The source of these receptors is a woman aged 45 to 65 with colorectal cancer.

The chain carries TRBV2 and TRBJ2-5; D unclear. The CDR3 length is 8 residues. Germline-derived CDR1 and CDR2 are SNHLY and FYNNEI. Deletions cut 8 bases from V and 5 bases from J, with 0 bases between. For the CDR3, the DNA is TGTGCCAGCGAGACCCAGTACTTC. Translated, it gives CASETQYF.

This clone was counted a single time. The CDR3 nucleotides read TGCGCCAGCAGCCAAATACTAGCGGTTCTCTACAATGAGCAGTTCTTC. Translating it yields CASSQILAVLYNEQFF. This chain uses TRBV4-1 with TRBJ2-1; 8 bases align to TRBD2. Germline lookup yields CDR1 MGHRA and CDR2 YSYEKL. V shed 2 bases and J 3 bases; nucleotides not matched to a gene: 6. The CDR3 has 16 residues.

The rearrangement uses TRBV18 and TRBJ2-7; 8 bases are a match to TRBD1. Looked up from germline, CDR1 is KGHSH and CDR2 is LQKENI. This CDR3 region has 16 residues. The V segment lost 0 bases and the J segment 4 bases; nucleotides outside the gene matches: 8. CDR3 in amino acids: CASSPPTGQGAYEQYF. The CDR3 nucleotides are TGTGCCAGCTCACCACCTACAGGACAGGGAGCGTACGAGCAGTACTTC.

J is TRBJ2-3 and V is TRBV19; possible D gene TRBD1, 6 bases. Germline loops: CDR1 LNHDA, CDR2 SQIVND (reference sequence). V lost 8 bases, J lost 2 bases, and 14 bases lay in between. The CDR3 is made up of 14 amino acids. CDR3 sequence reads: CASSRPGDTDTQYF. For the CDR3, the DNA is TGTGCCAGTTCCCGCCCAGGGGACACAGATACGCAGTATTTT.

The genes are TRBV6-5 and TRBJ1-2; D is uncertain. This CDR3 comprises 14 residues. V lost 5 bases to trimming and J lost 3 bases, with 13 bases between them. Germline V gene data show CDR1 as MNHEY and CDR2 as SVGAGI. The CDR3 sequence: CASSQSATHYGYTF. Written as DNA, the CDR3 is TGTGCCAGCAGTCAAAGCGCGACCCACTATGGCTACACCTTC.

The CDR3 loop is CASSVGLAARYNEQFF. The CDR3 DNA reads TGTGCCAGCAGCGTAGGCCTAGCGGCCCGATACAATGAGCAGTTCTTC. The V call is TRBV9, the J call TRBJ2-1; 7 bases agree with TRBD2. After removal of 0 bases from V and 4 bases from J, the junction contained 7 bases not matched to a gene. The germline CDR1 and CDR2 sequences are SGDLS and YYNGEE. This CDR3 spans 16 amino acids.

J is TRBJ1-2 and V is TRBV25-1; D possibly corresponds to TRBD1 (6 bases). Germline CDR1 and CDR2: MGHDK and SYGVNS. Trimming shortened V by 6 bases and J by 4 bases, and 12 bases separated the two germline ends. This CDR3 is built from 13 residues. The CDR3 protein is CASSPGRGYGYTF. As DNA, the CDR3 is TGTGCCAGCAGCCCCGGCAGGGGCTATGGCTACACCTTC.

This clone was observed once. V and J are TRBV4-1 and TRBJ1-4; D is perhaps TRBD1 (6 bases). Trimming took 1 base from V and 3 from J, leaving 9 bases between them. The CDR3 sequence is 15 residues long. Germline CDR1 MGHRA, CDR2 YSYEKL. The CDR3 bases are TGCGCCAGCAGCCAAGCGGGACACTCTAATGAAAAACTGTTTTTT. It translates to CASSQAGHSNEKLFF.

On this clone itself: One end of the junction varies from germline; a read error may be responsible. V gene TRBV10-3 combines with J gene TRBJ1-2, with D maybe TRBD1 (5 bases). The CDR3 runs to 13 residues. The germline V gene has CDR1 ENHRY and CDR2 SYGVKD. This CDR3 reads CAIMEQGSNGHTF. The DNA for the CDR3 is TGTGCCATCATGGAGCAGGGTAGTAATGGCCACACCTTC.

This sequence joins TRBV19 and TRBJ2-7; a weak D match, TRBD1 (5 bases). The CDR3 length is 12 residues. Germline CDR1 LNHDA, CDR2 SQIVND (reference sequence). Between the trimmed V and J ends, which lost 10 bases and 7 bases, there was a span of 17 bases. The CDR3 DNA sequence: TGTGCCACTCAGGGATACGATCGAGAGCAGTACTTC. This sequence encodes CATQGYDREQYF. Drawing the rest from reference TRBV19 and TRBJ2-7, the complete variable domain is DGGITQSPKYLFRKEGQNVTLSCEQNLNHDAMYWYRQDPGQGLRLIYYSQIVNDFQKGDIAEGYSVSREKKESFPLTVTSAQKNPTAFYLCATQGYDREQYFGPGTRLTVT.

The gene calls are TRBV28 and TRBJ2-5; D perhaps matches TRBD2 (5 bases). Trimming stripped 10 bases from V and 5 bases from J, with 23 bases between. The CDR3 runs to 15 residues. Germline CDR1 is MDHEN and CDR2 is SYDVKM. The CDR3 here is CATQGWGDGVETQYF. The DNA for the CDR3 is TGTGCCACCCAAGGGTGGGGAGACGGGGTCGAGACCCAGTACTTC.

The rearrangement uses TRBV6-6 and TRBJ1-1, with TRBD1 identical over 8 bases. V lost 5 bases and J lost 4; bases outside the gene matches: 6. Germline V gene data show CDR1 as MNHNY and CDR2 as SVGAGI (reference sequence). This CDR3 has 14 residues. Written as DNA, the CDR3 is TGTGCCAGCAGTCGCACAGGGGGGAGCACTGAAGCTTTCTTT. This sequence encodes CASSRTGGSTEAFF.

The chain is built from TRBV6-1 and TRBJ2-1, with TRBD2 identical over 12 bases. Per germline, CDR1 MNHNS and CDR2 SASEGT. The CDR3 runs 17 residues. The J segment lost 0 bases and the V segment lost 2 bases, leaving 2 bases of the junction unmatched. CDR3 residues: CASSERTSGISYNEQFF. CDR3 coding DNA: TGTGCCAGCAGTGAACGGACTAGCGGGATCTCCTACAATGAGCAGTTCTTC.